These T cell receptor beta chains were read from a single sample in a study of cytotoxic CD8 clonotypes in ibrutinib-treated CLL. Sequenced by immunoSEQ multiplex PCR; TCRdb stores in-frame clones only, minus some. The profile shows some 150,000 clones, roughly 80% of them singletons. The sample here was PBMCs, taken after 12 months of ibrutinib treatment. The receptors stem from a human donor with chronic lymphocytic leukemia. The CDR3 runs from the conserved cysteine through the conserved F or W. The D gene is left open where the match is weak. Not every row has a clone size; where given, it reads once, few, many or a size class.

V: TRBV2
size: -
D: TRBD1
J: TRBJ1-5
CDR3: CASRSGTGVRPQHF
DNA: TGTGCCAGCAGGTCCGGGACAGGGGTACGGCCCCAGCATTTT

V: TRBV6-1
size: -
D: -
J: TRBJ2-6
CDR3: CASSLTAGANVLTF
DNA: TGTGCCAGCAGTTTGACCGCTGGGGCCAACGTCCTGACTTTC

V: TRBV6-5
size: once
D: -
J: TRBJ1-1
CDR3: CASRPRWNTEAFF
DNA: TGTGCCAGCAGACCGAGATGGAACACTGAAGCTTTCTTT

V: TRBV11-2
size: -
D: TRBD1
J: TRBJ2-5
CDR3: CASSLDLGTGGSETQYF
DNA: TGTGCCAGCAGCTTAGATCTCGGGACAGGGGGATCGGAGACCCAGTACTTC

V: TRBV7-2
size: -
D: TRBD2
J: TRBJ2-7
CDR3: CASSRQSGEIAGGPLEQYF
DNA: TGTGCCAGCAGCCGACAGAGCGGAGAGATAGCGGGAGGGCCCCTCGAGCAGTACTTC

V: TRBV15
size: -
D: TRBD2
J: TRBJ2-1
CDR3: CATSMPSGAFDEQFF
DNA: TGTGCCACCAGCATGCCTAGCGGGGCCTTCGATGAGCAGTTCTTC

V: TRBV5-8
size: -
D: TRBD1
J: TRBJ1-2
CDR3: CASSLGGTGLRGYTF
DNA: TGTGCCAGCAGCTTAGGTGGGACAGGGCTAAGAGGCTACACCTTC

V: TRBV6-5
size: -
D: -
J: TRBJ1-1
CDR3: CASSFAGLGGEAFF
DNA: TGTGCCAGCAGTTTTGCAGGCCTCGGAGGTGAAGCTTTCTTT

V: TRBV11-3
size: few
D: -
J: TRBJ1-1
CDR3: CASSLVGKNTEAFF
DNA: TGTGCCAGCAGCTTAGTAGGGAAGAACACTGAAGCTTTCTTT

V: TRBV7-6
size: -
D: -
J: TRBJ1-5
CDR3: CASSPRTGLGPQHF
DNA: TGTGCCAGCAGCCCCCGGACGGGGCTGGGGCCCCAGCATTTT

V: TRBV6-4
size: -
D: -
J: TRBJ1-6
CDR3: CASSDGGSPLHF
DNA: TGTGCCAGCAGTGATGGGGGTTCACCCCTCCACTTT

V: TRBV4-1
size: -
D: -
J: TRBJ2-5
CDR3: CASSQDRGTLETQYF
DNA: TGCGCCAGCAGCCAAGATCGGGGGACACTCGAGACCCAGTACTTC

V: TRBV18
size: -
D: -
J: TRBJ2-2
CDR3: CASSPQEKGGELFF
DNA: TGTGCCAGCTCACCACAAGAGAAAGGCGGGGAGCTGTTTTTT

V: TRBV2
size: -
D: TRBD1
J: TRBJ2-7
CDR3: CAGRDRGSYEQYF
DNA: TGTGCCGGCAGGGACAGGGGCTCCTACGAGCAGTACTTC

V: TRBV5-1
size: -
D: TRBD2
J: TRBJ2-3
CDR3: CASSRASGADTQYF
DNA: TGTGCCAGCAGCAGAGCTAGCGGCGCAGATACGCAGTATTTT

V: TRBV12-1
size: -
D: -
J: TRBJ2-1
CDR3: CASSFGHSGSSYNEQFF
DNA: TGTGCCAGCAGCTTTGGCCATAGCGGGAGCTCCTACAATGAGCAGTTCTTC

V: TRBV27
size: -
D: -
J: TRBJ2-3
CDR3: CASSLRGVVPDTQYF
DNA: TGTGCCAGCAGTTTACGAGGCGTCGTCCCAGATACGCAGTATTTT

V: TRBV21-1
size: few
D: -
J: TRBJ2-3
CDR3: CASSKGQGCTDTQYF
DNA: TGTGCCAGCAGCAAAGGCCAGGGTTGCACAGATACGCAGTATTTT

V: TRBV19
size: -
D: -
J: TRBJ2-1
CDR3: CASSIESRGSSYNEQFF
DNA: TGTGCCAGTAGTATAGAATCACGAGGTAGCTCCTACAATGAGCAGTTCTTC

V: TRBV19
size: -
D: TRBD1
J: TRBJ2-7
CDR3: CASSMGQGRTYSGEQYF
DNA: TGTGCCAGTAGTATGGGACAGGGAAGAACTTATTCGGGGGAGCAGTACTTC

V: TRBV18
size: few
D: -
J: TRBJ2-2
CDR3: CASSPVEMTGELFF
DNA: TGTGCCAGCTCTCCAGTCGAGATGACCGGGGAGCTGTTTTTT

V: TRBV28
size: once
D: -
J: TRBJ2-7
CDR3: CASSLSQTRGEQYF
DNA: TGTGCCAGCAGTTTATCCCAGACTCGTGGCGAGCAGTACTTC

V: TRBV6-5
size: -
D: TRBD1
J: TRBJ1-1
CDR3: CASSFGQGNTEAFF
DNA: TGTGCCAGCAGTTTCGGACAGGGGAACACTGAAGCTTTCTTT

V: TRBV7-2
size: -
D: TRBD1
J: TRBJ1-2
CDR3: CASPTGTGGSSSGYGYTF
DNA: TGTGCCAGCCCGACCGGGACAGGGGGTTCGTCGAGTGGCTATGGCTACACCTTC

V: TRBV28
size: few
D: -
J: TRBJ2-3
CDR3: CASSFPPLTDTQYF
DNA: TGTGCCAGCAGTTTTCCTCCGCTCACAGATACGCAGTATTTT

V: TRBV25-1
size: -
D: -
J: TRBJ1-1
CDR3: CASSDRVSTEAFF
DNA: TGTGCCAGCAGTGACAGGGTGAGCACTGAAGCTTTCTTT

V: TRBV6-1
size: -
D: -
J: TRBJ1-2
CDR3: CASGLNQGRDGYTF
DNA: TGTGCCAGCGGTTTAAATCAGGGAAGGGACGGCTACACCTTC

V: TRBV13
size: -
D: TRBD2
J: TRBJ2-7
CDR3: CASSLAQGSGRPNEQYF
DNA: TGTGCCAGCAGCTTAGCCCAGGGTAGCGGGAGGCCGAATGAGCAGTACTTC

V: TRBV5-6
size: -
D: TRBD1
J: TRBJ2-7
CDR3: CASSFGQGLGEQYF
DNA: TGTGCCAGCAGTTTTGGACAGGGGCTTGGCGAGCAGTACTTC

V: TRBV14
size: -
D: -
J: TRBJ1-1
CDR3: CASSQFMGGGGPEAFF
DNA: TGTGCCAGCAGCCAATTTATGGGCGGGGGGGGCCCTGAAGCTTTCTTT

V: TRBV27
size: -
D: -
J: TRBJ2-7
CDR3: CASSLSEGYEQYF
DNA: TGTGCCAGCAGTTTATCTGAGGGCTACGAGCAGTACTTC

V: TRBV30
size: -
D: -
J: TRBJ2-3
CDR3: CAWRVSLTQYF
DNA: TGTGCCTGGAGGGTTAGCTTAACGCAGTATTTT

V: TRBV27
size: -
D: TRBD1
J: TRBJ2-5
CDR3: CASQGQNQETQYF
DNA: TGTGCCAGCCAGGGACAGAACCAAGAGACCCAGTACTTC

V: TRBV27
size: once
D: -
J: TRBJ2-7
CDR3: CASGIKGISSYEQYF
DNA: TGTGCCAGCGGGATTAAAGGGATTAGCTCCTACGAGCAGTACTTC

V: TRBV7-6
size: -
D: TRBD1
J: TRBJ1-2
CDR3: CASSLSAGTGSVYGYTF
DNA: TGTGCCAGCAGCCTCTCCGCCGGGACAGGGTCCGTCTATGGCTACACCTTC

V: TRBV5-6
size: -
D: TRBD2
J: TRBJ2-3
CDR3: CASSPGLASTDTQYF
DNA: TGTGCCAGCAGCCCGGGACTAGCAAGCACAGATACGCAGTATTTT

V: TRBV7-2
size: few
D: TRBD2
J: TRBJ2-7
CDR3: CASRYLAGPYEQYF
DNA: TGTGCCAGCAGGTATCTAGCGGGACCCTACGAGCAGTACTTC

V: TRBV7-2
size: -
D: -
J: TRBJ2-3
CDR3: CASSSLFTTTQYF
DNA: TGTGCCAGCAGCTCCCTGTTTACGACTACGCAGTATTTT

V: TRBV4-1
size: -
D: -
J: TRBJ1-3
CDR3: CASSQDRSGNTIYF
DNA: TGCGCCAGCAGCCAGGACCGCTCTGGAAACACCATATATTTT

V: TRBV28
size: -
D: -
J: TRBJ1-1
CDR3: CASKWYSGAFF
DNA: TGTGCCAGCAAGTGGTATTCTGGGGCTTTCTTT

V: TRBV28
size: -
D: -
J: TRBJ2-1
CDR3: CASSRGGYNEQFF
DNA: TGTGCCAGCAGCCGAGGGGGGTACAATGAGCAGTTCTTC

V: TRBV6-1
size: -
D: -
J: TRBJ1-2
CDR3: CASSPSQAAGGYTF
DNA: TGTGCCAGCAGCCCCTCGCAGGCCGCGGGGGGCTACACCTTC

V: TRBV18
size: -
D: TRBD1
J: TRBJ1-1
CDR3: CASSRPTGGGSEAFF
DNA: TGTGCCAGCTCACGACCCACAGGGGGTGGATCTGAAGCTTTCTTT

V: TRBV7-8
size: -
D: -
J: TRBJ1-5
CDR3: CASSLGWQVSNQPQHF
DNA: TGTGCCAGCAGCCTTGGGTGGCAGGTTAGCAATCAGCCCCAGCATTTT

V: TRBV28
size: few
D: -
J: TRBJ1-1
CDR3: CASSLEGNTEAFF
DNA: TGTGCCAGCAGTTTAGAGGGCAACACTGAAGCTTTCTTT

V: TRBV7-2
size: -
D: -
J: TRBJ2-3
CDR3: CASSHGGRNTDTQYF
DNA: TGTGCCAGCAGCCACGGGGGACGAAACACAGATACGCAGTATTTT

V: TRBV28
size: once
D: -
J: TRBJ1-2
CDR3: CASSLFINGYTF
DNA: TGTGCCAGCAGTTTGTTTATTAATGGCTACACCTTC

V: TRBV28
size: -
D: TRBD2
J: TRBJ2-1
CDR3: CASRDREGEQFF
DNA: TGTGCCAGCAGGGACCGGGAGGGTGAGCAGTTCTTC

V: TRBV13
size: once
D: -
J: TRBJ2-5
CDR3: CASSLYQGLETQYF
DNA: TGTGCCAGCAGCTTATATCAGGGGCTAGAGACCCAGTACTTC

V: TRBV21-1
size: -
D: -
J: TRBJ1-2
CDR3: CASSRGLKGYTF
DNA: TGTGCCAGCAGCAGGGGTCTTAAAGGCTACACCTTC

V: TRBV20-1
size: -
D: -
J: TRBJ1-3
CDR3: CSATQGSTIYF
DNA: TGCAGTGCTACTCAGGGATCCACCATATATTTT

V: TRBV10-1
size: -
D: TRBD2
J: TRBJ2-7
CDR3: CASSESAASGSHEQYF
DNA: TGCGCCAGCAGTGAGTCAGCGGCTAGCGGGAGTCACGAGCAGTACTTC

V: TRBV7-8
size: once
D: TRBD1
J: TRBJ1-5
CDR3: CASSLTQGVRSTPQHF
DNA: TGTGCCAGCAGCTTAACGCAGGGGGTGAGGTCAACGCCCCAGCATTTT